The 11 T cell receptor beta chains below all came from one sample that was sequenced in a study of shared clonotypes between healthy human individuals (dated by TCRdb to 2020 to 2022). The library came from the immunoSEQ multiplex PCR assay. TCRdb carries this immuneACCESS record with in-frame sequences only. Its versions omit some clonotypes, under half of them owing to an unresolved V gene in the studies checked, with the rest unexplained. The table for this sample lists 2 million to 3 million clones; roughly 93% of them were counted only once. 0.36% of the sample lies in the top ten. Material: naive CD4+ T cells from PBMCs. The intended sense of this specimen's cell subset or site label: CD45RA+ positively selected. All receptors derive from a man between 18 and 35 years old in good health. Some clones in this sample may be carry-over from other donors' samples.

This clone showed up just once. The rearrangement uses TRBV4-1 and TRBJ2-7, with TRBD1 identical over 11 bases. V was clipped by 2 bases and J by 0 bases; unmatched bases: 9. From germline, CDR1 is MGHRA and CDR2 YSYEKL. The CDR3 covers 18 residues. CDR3 residues: CASSQTTGQGVGSYEQYF. DNA for the CDR3: TGCGCCAGCAGCCAAACTACGGGACAGGGGGTAGGCTCCTACGAGCAGTACTTC.

The J gene is TRBJ2-1, the V gene TRBV19, with D possibly TRBD2 on 6 matching bases. Germline V lookup: CDR1 LNHDA, CDR2 SQIVND (reference sequence). The ends were cut back, 6 bases at V and 5 bases at J, with 20 bases in the middle. This CDR3 has 16 amino acids. The CDR3 loop is CASSLGPRGGDNEQFF. In DNA, the CDR3 is TGTGCCAGTAGCCTAGGGCCCCGTGGAGGGGACAATGAGCAGTTCTTC.

This chain connects TRBV30 to TRBJ1-3; D possibly corresponds to TRBD1 (5 bases). Trimming shortened V by 2 bases and J by 0 bases, and 17 bases separated the two germline ends. CDR1 GTSNPN and CDR2 SVGIG come from the germline V gene (reference sequence). This CDR3 spans 17 amino acids. The CDR3, as DNA: TGTGCCTGGAGTCCCCTAGACAGCAAGAGCTCTGGAAACACCATATATTTT. Its translation is CAWSPLDSKSSGNTIYF.

This clone was counted once. This chain joins TRBV7-9 and TRBJ2-7, with D possibly TRBD2 on 6 matching bases. Looked up from germline, CDR1 is SEHNR and CDR2 is FQNEAQ (reference sequence). CDR3 length: 17 amino acids. V lost 3 bases and J lost 3, with 21 bases in between. As DNA, the CDR3 is TGTGCCAGCAGCTTTGTCGCCATGTATAGCGGCAACTACGAGCAGTACTTC. It codes for CASSFVAMYSGNYEQYF. Complete variable domain (other parts from reference TRBV7-9 and TRBJ2-7): DTGVSQNPRHKITKRGQNVTFRCDPISEHNRLYWYRQTLGQGPEFLTYFQNEAQLEKSRLLSDRFSAERPKGSFSTLEIQRTEQGDSAMYLCASSFVAMYSGNYEQYFGPGTRLTVT.

The CDR3 here is CASSTGQGLADTQYF. CDR3 nucleotides: TGTGCCAGTAGTACCGGACAGGGGTTGGCAGATACGCAGTATTTT. The chain recombines TRBV19 with TRBJ2-3; TRBD1 matches 9 bases. This CDR3 spans 15 amino acids. In germline, CDR1 is LNHDA, CDR2 SQIVND (reference sequence). Trimming at V came to 4 bases and at J to 4 bases, leaving 6 bases not matched to a gene.

In DNA, the CDR3 is TGTGCCAGCAGCTTATTGGCTAACTATGGCTACACCTTC. It yields the protein CASSLLANYGYTF. The chain is built from TRBV7-3 and TRBJ1-2, with unresolved D. V dropped 2 bases and J dropped 0 bases, with 4 bases sitting between them. The CDR3 has 13 amino acids. The germline V gene encodes CDR1 SGHTA and CDR2 FQGTGA.

V gene TRBV19 combines with J gene TRBJ2-6; D perhaps matches TRBD2 (6 bases). V lost 8 bases and J 0 bases, leaving 14 bases between the germline ends. From germline, CDR1 is LNHDA and CDR2 SQIVND (reference sequence). This CDR3 comprises 16 residues. In nucleotides, the CDR3 is TGTGCCAGTGCGGACGGGGGAGGCTCTGGGGCCAACGTCCTGACTTTC. Protein product: CASADGGGSGANVLTF.

The genes are TRBV28 and TRBJ2-7, with 8 bases aligning to TRBD2. After removal of 2 bases from V and 3 bases from J, the junction contained 6 bases not matched to a gene. The CDR3 runs to 15 residues. The germline V gene encodes CDR1 MDHEN and CDR2 SYDVKM. CDR3: CASSLRAGGFYEQYF. CDR3 coding DNA: TGTGCCAGCAGTTTAAGGGCGGGAGGCTTCTACGAGCAGTACTTC.

The chain combines TRBV5-1 with TRBJ1-2, with D unresolved. The CDR3 totals 15 residues. V lost 1 base to trimming and J lost 1 base, with 11 bases between them. Germline lookup yields CDR1 SGHRS and CDR2 YFSETQ. This CDR3 reads CASSLSSGNNYGYTF. In nucleotides, the CDR3 is TGCGCCAGCAGCTTGTCATCGGGGAATAACTATGGCTACACCTTC.

The chain carries TRBV28 and TRBJ1-2; 9 nucleotides agree with TRBD1. The CDR3 runs to 16 residues. Trimming at V came to 5 bases and at J to 3 bases, leaving 10 bases not matched to a gene. CDR1 and CDR2 from the germline V gene are MDHEN and SYDVKM. This CDR3 reads CASSANPGQGDYGYTF. In DNA form, the CDR3 reads TGTGCCAGCAGTGCTAATCCGGGACAGGGTGACTATGGCTACACCTTC.

This clone was counted once. V and J are TRBV7-9 and TRBJ2-7; TRBD1 aligns across 12 bases. Germline CDR1 is SEHNR and CDR2 is FQNEAQ (reference sequence). The CDR3 loop spans 14 amino acids. After removal of 5 bases from V and 8 bases from J, the junction contained 7 bases not matched to a gene. The CDR3 is CASSVGTGGQQQYF. CDR3 sequence (DNA): TGTGCCAGCAGCGTCGGGACAGGGGGCCAGCAGCAGTACTTC.